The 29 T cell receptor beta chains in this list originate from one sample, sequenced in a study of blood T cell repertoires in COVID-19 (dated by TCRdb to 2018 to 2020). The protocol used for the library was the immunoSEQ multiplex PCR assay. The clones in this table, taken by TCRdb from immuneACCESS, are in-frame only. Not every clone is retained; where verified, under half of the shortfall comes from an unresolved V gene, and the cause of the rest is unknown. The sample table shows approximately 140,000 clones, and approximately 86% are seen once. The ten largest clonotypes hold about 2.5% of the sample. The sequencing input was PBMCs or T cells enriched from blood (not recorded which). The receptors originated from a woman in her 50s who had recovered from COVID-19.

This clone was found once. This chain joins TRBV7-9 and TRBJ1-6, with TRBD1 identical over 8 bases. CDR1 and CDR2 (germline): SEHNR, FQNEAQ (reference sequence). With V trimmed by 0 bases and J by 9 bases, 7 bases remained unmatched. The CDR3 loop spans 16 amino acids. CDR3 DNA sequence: TGTGCCAGCAGCTTAGCGGAGACAGGGGAAGGTTCACCCCTCCACTTT. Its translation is CASSLAETGEGSPLHF. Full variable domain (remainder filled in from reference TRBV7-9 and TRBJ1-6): DTGVSQNPRHKITKRGQNVTFRCDPISEHNRLYWYRQTLGQGPEFLTYFQNEAQLEKSRLLSDRFSAERPKGSFSTLEIQRTEQGDSAMYLCASSLAETGEGSPLHFGNGTRLTVT.

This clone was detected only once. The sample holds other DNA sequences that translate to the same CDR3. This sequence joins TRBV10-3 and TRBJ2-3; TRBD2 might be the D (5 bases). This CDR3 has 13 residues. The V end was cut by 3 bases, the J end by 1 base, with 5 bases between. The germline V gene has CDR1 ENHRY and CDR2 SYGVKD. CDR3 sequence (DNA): TGTGCCATCAGTGACGGGGGCACAGATACGCAGTATTTT. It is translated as CAISDGGTDTQYF.

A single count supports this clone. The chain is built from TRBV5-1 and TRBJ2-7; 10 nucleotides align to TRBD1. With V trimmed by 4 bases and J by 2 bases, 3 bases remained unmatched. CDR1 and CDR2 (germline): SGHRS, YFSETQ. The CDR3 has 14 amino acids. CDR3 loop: CASSPGQGPYEQYF. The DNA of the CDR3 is TGCGCCAGCAGCCCGGGACAGGGGCCCTACGAGCAGTACTTC. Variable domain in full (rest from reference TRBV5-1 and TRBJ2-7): KAGVTQTPRYLIKTRGQQVTLSCSPISGHRSVSWYQQTPGQGLQFLFEYFSETQRNKGNFPGRFSGRQFSNSRSEMNVSTLELGDSALYLCASSPGQGPYEQYFGPGTRLTVT.

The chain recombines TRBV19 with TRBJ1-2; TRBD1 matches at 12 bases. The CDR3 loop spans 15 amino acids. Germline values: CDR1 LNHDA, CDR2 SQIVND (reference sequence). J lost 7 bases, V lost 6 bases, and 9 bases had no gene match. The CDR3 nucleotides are TGTGCCAGTAGCACCGGGACAGGGGGCTGGTTTGGCTACACCTTC. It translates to CASSTGTGGWFGYTF.

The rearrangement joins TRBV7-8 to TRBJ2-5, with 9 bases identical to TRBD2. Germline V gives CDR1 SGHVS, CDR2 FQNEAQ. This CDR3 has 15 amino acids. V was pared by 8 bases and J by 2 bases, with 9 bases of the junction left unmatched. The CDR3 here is CASPNPSGGQETQYF. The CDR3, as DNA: TGTGCCAGCCCGAACCCCAGCGGGGGGCAAGAGACCCAGTACTTC.

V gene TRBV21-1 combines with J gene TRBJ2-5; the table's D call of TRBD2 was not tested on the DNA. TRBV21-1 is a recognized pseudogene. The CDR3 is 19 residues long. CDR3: CASQEGMGSGGPMKETQYF. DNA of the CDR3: TGTGCCAGCCAGGAAGGGATGGGTAGCGGGGGGCCCATGAAAGAGACCCAGTACTTC.

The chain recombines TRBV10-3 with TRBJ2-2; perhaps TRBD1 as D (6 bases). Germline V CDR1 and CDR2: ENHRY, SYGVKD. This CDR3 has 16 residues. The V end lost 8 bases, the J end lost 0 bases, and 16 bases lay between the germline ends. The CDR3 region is CAIYPSTGTNTGELFF. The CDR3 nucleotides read TGTGCCATCTACCCCTCGACAGGAACGAACACCGGGGAGCTGTTTTTT.

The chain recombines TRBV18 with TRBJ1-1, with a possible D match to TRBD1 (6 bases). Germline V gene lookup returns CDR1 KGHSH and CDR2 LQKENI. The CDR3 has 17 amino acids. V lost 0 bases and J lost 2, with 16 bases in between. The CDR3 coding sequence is TGTGCCAGCTCACCACCCCTGCCAGGACAGAGAAACACTGAAGCTTTCTTT. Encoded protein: CASSPPLPGQRNTEAFF. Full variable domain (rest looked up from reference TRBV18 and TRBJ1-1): NAGVMQNPRHLVRRRGQEARLRCSPMKGHSHVYWYRQLPEEGLKFMVYLQKENIIDESGMPKERFSAEFPKEGPSILRIQQVVRGDSAAYFCASSPPLPGQRNTEAFFGQGTRLTVV.

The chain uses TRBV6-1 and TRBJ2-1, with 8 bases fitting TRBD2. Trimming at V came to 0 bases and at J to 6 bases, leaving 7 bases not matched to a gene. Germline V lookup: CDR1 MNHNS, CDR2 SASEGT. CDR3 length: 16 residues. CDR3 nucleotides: TGTGCCAGCAGTGAAGCCAGGCGGGGGGCCGGCAATGAGCAGTTCTTC. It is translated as CASSEARRGAGNEQFF.

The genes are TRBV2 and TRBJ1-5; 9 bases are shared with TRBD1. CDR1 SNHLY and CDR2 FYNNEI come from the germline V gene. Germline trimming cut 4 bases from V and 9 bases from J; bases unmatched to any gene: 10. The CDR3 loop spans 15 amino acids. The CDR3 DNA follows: TGTGCCAGCAGTGGGACAGGGGAGGTTGGTTGGCCCCAGCATTTT. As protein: CASSGTGEVGWPQHF. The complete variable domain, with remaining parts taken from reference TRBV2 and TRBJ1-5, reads EPEVTQTPSHQVTQMGQEVILRCVPISNHLYFYWYRQILGQKVEFLVSFYNNEISEKSEIFDDQFSVERPDGSNFTLKIRSTKLEDSAMYFCASSGTGEVGWPQHFGDGTRLSIL.

CDR3 residues: CASSPIMGPFTDTQYF. CDR3 sequence (DNA): TGTGCCAGCAGCCCCATTATGGGCCCGTTCACAGATACGCAGTATTTT. The chain uses TRBV27 and TRBJ2-3; D gene ambiguous. The CDR3 extends over 16 amino acids. The germline V gene has CDR1 MNHEY and CDR2 SMNVEV (reference sequence). The V end was cut by 6 bases, the J end by 2 bases, with 18 bases between.

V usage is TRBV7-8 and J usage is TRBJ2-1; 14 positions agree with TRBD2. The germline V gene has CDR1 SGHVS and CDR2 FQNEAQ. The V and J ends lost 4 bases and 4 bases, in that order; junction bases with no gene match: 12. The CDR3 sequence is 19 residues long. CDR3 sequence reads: CASSSLRGGLAGAYNEQFF. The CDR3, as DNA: TGTGCCAGCAGCTCGCTACGCGGGGGACTAGCGGGGGCTTACAATGAGCAGTTCTTC.

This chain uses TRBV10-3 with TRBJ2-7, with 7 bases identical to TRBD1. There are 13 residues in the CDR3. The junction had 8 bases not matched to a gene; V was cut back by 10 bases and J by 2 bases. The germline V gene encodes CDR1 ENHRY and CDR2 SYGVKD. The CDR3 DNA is TGTGCCACGGAACGGGACAGCCCCTACGAGCAGTACTTC. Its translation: CATERDSPYEQYF.

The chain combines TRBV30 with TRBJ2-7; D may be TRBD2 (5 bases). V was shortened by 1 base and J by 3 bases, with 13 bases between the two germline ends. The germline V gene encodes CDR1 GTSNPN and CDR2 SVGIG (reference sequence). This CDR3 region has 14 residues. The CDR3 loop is CAWSGWESDYEQYF. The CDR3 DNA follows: TGTGCCTGGAGTGGATGGGAGAGCGACTACGAGCAGTACTTC.

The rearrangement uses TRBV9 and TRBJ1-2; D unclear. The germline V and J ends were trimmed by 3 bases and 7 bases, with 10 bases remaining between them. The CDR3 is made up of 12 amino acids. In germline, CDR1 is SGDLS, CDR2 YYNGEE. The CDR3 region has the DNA TGTGCCAGCAGCGCAGGTCCCCGTGGCTACACCTTC. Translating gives CASSAGPRGYTF.

This chain's CDR3 is CASSKQGYEQYF. DNA for the CDR3: TGTGCCAGCAGCAAACAGGGCTACGAGCAGTACTTC. This chain uses TRBV7-3 with TRBJ2-7; weak D call: TRBD1 (6 bases). Trimming shortened V by 5 bases and J by 3 bases, and 8 bases separated the two germline ends. This CDR3 comprises 12 residues. Per the germline V gene, CDR1 is SGHTA and CDR2 is FQGTGA.

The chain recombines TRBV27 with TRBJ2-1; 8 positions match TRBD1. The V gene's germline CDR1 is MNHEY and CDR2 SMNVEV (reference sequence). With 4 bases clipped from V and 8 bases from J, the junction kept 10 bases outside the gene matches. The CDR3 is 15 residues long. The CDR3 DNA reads TGTGCCAGCAGTTCTCGGACAGGGTCGGGGGATGAGCAGTTCTTC. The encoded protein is CASSSRTGSGDEQFF.

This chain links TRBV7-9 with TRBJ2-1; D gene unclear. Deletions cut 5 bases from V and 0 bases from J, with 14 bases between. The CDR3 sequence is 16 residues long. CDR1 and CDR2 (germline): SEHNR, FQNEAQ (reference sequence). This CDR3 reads CASSPPRVSSYNEQFF. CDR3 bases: TGTGCCAGCAGCCCCCCTCGGGTCAGCTCCTACAATGAGCAGTTCTTC.

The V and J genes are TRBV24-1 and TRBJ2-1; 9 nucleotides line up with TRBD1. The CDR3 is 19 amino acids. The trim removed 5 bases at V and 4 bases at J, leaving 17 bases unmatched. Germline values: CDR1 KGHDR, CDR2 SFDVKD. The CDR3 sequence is CATSAHGTGTSPAYNEQFF. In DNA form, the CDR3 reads TGTGCCACCAGTGCCCACGGGACAGGGACATCACCCGCATACAATGAGCAGTTCTTC.

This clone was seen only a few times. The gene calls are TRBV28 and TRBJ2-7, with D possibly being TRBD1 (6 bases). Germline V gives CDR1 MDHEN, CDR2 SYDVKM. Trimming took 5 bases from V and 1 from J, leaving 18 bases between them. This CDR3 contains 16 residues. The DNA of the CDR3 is TGTGCCAGCAGTCCTGGGACACCTGATACGTCCTACGAGCAGTACTTC. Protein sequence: CASSPGTPDTSYEQYF.

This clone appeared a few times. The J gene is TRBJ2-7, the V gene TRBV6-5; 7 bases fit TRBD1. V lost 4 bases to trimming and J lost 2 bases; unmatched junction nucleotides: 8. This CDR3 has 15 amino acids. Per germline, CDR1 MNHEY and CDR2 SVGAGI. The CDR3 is CASSSRDSLTYEQYF. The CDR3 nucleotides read TGTGCCAGCAGTTCCCGGGACAGCTTAACCTACGAGCAGTACTTC.

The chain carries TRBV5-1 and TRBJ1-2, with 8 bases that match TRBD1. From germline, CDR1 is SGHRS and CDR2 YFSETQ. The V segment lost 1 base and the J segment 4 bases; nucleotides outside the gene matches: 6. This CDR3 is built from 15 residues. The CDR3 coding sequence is TGCGCCAGCAGCTTGACTGCAGGGGGCACCTATGGCTACACCTTC. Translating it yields CASSLTAGGTYGYTF.

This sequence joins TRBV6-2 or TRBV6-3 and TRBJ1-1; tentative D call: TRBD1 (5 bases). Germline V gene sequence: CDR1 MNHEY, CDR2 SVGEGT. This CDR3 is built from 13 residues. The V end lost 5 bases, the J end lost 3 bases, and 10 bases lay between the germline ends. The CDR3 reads CASSTGEDTEAFF. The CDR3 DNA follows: TGTGCCAGCAGTACAGGAGAGGACACTGAAGCTTTCTTT.

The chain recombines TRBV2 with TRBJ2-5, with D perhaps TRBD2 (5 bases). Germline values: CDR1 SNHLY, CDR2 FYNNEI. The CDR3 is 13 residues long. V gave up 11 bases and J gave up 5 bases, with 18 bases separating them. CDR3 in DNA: TGTGCCGGGTCGATGGGAGAGAGGGAGACCCAGTACTTC. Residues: CAGSMGERETQYF.

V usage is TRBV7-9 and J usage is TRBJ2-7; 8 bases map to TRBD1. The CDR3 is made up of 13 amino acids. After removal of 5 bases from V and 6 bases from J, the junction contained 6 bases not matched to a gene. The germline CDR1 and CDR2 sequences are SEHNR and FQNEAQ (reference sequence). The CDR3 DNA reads TGTGCCAGCAGCGGGACAGGAACCCTCGAGCAGTACTTC. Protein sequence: CASSGTGTLEQYF. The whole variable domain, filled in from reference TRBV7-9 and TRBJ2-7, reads DTGVSQNPRHKITKRGQNVTFRCDPISEHNRLYWYRQTLGQGPEFLTYFQNEAQLEKSRLLSDRFSAERPKGSFSTLEIQRTEQGDSAMYLCASSGTGTLEQYFGPGTRLTVT.

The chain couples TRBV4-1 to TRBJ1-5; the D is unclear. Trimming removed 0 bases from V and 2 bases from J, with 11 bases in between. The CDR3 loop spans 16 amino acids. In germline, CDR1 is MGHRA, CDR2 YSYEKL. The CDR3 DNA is TGCGCCAGCAGCCAAGAGTCCGGGGTTGGCAATCAGCCCCAGCATTTT. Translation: CASSQESGVGNQPQHF.

In nucleotides, the CDR3 is TGTGCCAGCAGCTTATTCGGTAGCGCGGGCGGGGAGCTGTTTTTT. Amino acids: CASSLFGSAGGELFF. V and J are TRBV7-2 and TRBJ2-2; TRBD2 might be the D (5 bases). With 2 bases removed from V and 7 bases from J, the gap between germline ends came to 14 bases. The CDR3 runs 15 residues. The germline V gene has CDR1 SGHTA and CDR2 FQGNSA.

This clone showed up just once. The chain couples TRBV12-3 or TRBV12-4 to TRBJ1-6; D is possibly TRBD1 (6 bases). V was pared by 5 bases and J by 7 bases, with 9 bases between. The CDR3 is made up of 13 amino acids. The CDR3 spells CASSPTGNSPLHF. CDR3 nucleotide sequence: TGTGCCAGCAGTCCAACAGGGAATTCACCCCTCCACTTT.

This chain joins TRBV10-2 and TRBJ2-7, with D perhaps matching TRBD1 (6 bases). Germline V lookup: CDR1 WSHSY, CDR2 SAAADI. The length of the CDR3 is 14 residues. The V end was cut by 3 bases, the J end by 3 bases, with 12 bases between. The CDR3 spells CASSEGTFIYEQYF. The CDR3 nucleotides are TGCGCCAGCAGTGAAGGGACATTTATCTACGAGCAGTACTTC.